This record concerns one T cell receptor beta chain sequence. Original handling: Reference gene primer amplification gave nucleated cell count estimates. Measured with immunoSEQ multiplex PCR; TCRdb has only the in-frame clones, and not every one. For V, J and clone size, that table is used; D and trimming come from the DNA. The sample includes about 75,000 clones, approximately 87% of them seen just once. The V gene's germline CDR1 is LGHDT and CDR2 YNNKEL (reference sequence). CDR3 length equals 19 residues. The V gene end was trimmed by 0 bases and the J gene end by 8 bases; junction bases not matched to a gene: 14. These data originate in a study of blood T cell repertoires in COVID-19.

Sequenced sample: peripheral blood. This sequence was found in a human donor in a cohort sampled during active COVID-19. This chain uses TRBV3-1 (or the pseudogene TRBV3-2) with TRBJ2-1; 12 positions match TRBD2. The CDR3 here is CASSQDRSPTSGGFDEQFF. CDR3 in DNA: TGTGCCAGCAGCCAAGATCGGTCACCGACTAGCGGGGGCTTCGATGAGCAGTTCTTC.